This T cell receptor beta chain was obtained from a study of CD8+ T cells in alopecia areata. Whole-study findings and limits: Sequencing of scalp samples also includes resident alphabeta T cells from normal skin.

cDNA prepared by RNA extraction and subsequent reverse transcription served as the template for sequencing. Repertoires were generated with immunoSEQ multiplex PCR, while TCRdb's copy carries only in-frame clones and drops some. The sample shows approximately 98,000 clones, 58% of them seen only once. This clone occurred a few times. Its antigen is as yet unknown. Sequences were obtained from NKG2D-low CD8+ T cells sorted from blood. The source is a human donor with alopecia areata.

CDR3 coding DNA: TGTGCCAGCAGTTTTGGCGCCAGGTCGGGCTACACCTTC. It codes for CASSFGARSGYTF. The chain joins TRBV27 to TRBJ1-2; D is uncertain. Germline V gene data show CDR1 as MNHEY and CDR2 as SMNVEV (reference sequence). Trimming shortened V by 3 bases and J by 8 bases, and 13 bases separated the two germline ends. The CDR3 is made up of 13 amino acids.